One TCR beta chain is described in this entry. The target of this receptor is not known. No base quality values were provided; no much bigger clone lies one nucleotide off. The sample comes from a study of blood T cell repertoires in COVID-19 (dated by TCRdb to the early 2020s). About the full investigation: Collaborator samples came from the United States, Italy and Spain and covered acute and convalescent phases of COVID-19. Sample metadata almost always included a de-identified subject ID, COVID-19 status, age in years and sex. The repertoires were released in a freely available public database meant as a resource for research on the immune response to SARS-CoV-2. The samples were drawn from the first 160 participants of the ongoing ImmuneRACE study and from 1,254 subjects provided by 6 global collaborators. The material from the prospective study consisted of cDNA or gDNA derived from T cells, B-cell-depleted T cells, or PBMCs. Where available, HLA class I and class II types were obtained from metadata supplied by the sample provider rather than from assay-based typing. Subjects who had been exposed to COVID-19, were actively infected with it, or had recovered from it provided the deeply sampled blood TCRbeta repertoires that made up the dataset.

What the study reported, not specific to this receptor: How much clinical and demographic metadata was included differed by source and by participant, and the metadata was provided uncurated.

Counted from cysteine to phenylalanine, this CDR3 has 14 amino acids. Just the 42-base CDR3 DNA is kept, in frame starting at base 1. The V end loses 6 bases and the J end loses 4 bases, and a stretch of 13 bases separates them. CDR1 and CDR2 are drawn from the germline V gene: MNHEY, SVGAGI. The immunoSEQ Assay, a bias-controlled multiplex PCR, was used to amplify TCRbeta CDR3 regions from genomic DNA. Turning to the authors' computational methods: Nucleated cell counts per sample were estimated from amplification of reference gene primers within the assay. To quantify the absolute abundance of each unique TCRbeta CDR3 rearrangement, sequence reads were collapsed and filtered. For each sample, productive Simpson clonality was calculated by taking the square root of Simpson's diversity index across productive rearrangements. TCRdb re-hosts the immuneACCESS table, in-frame sequences only. Its copies lack some clones; in the studies checked, an unresolved V gene accounts for under half of them, and the cause for the rest is not known. The V and J calls and the clone size are those of that table, but D and trimming were determined from the DNA. This sample comprises fewer than 200,000 clones, 70% to 90% of them detected only once. Roughly 1.1% of the sample comes from the top ten.

Samples from volunteer blood donors who had recovered from COVID-19 were contributed by a second Seattle source. The collaborating institutions used their own protocols to collect whole blood in K2EDTA tubes. For TCRbeta analysis, collaborator samples were shipped as frozen whole blood, as isolated PBMCs, or as DNA extracted from either sample type. The chain is encoded by TRBV6-5 joined to TRBJ1-5, with no confident D gene call. The receptor was derived from a man between 60 and 70 years old who had recovered from COVID-19. Sequencing was performed on peripheral blood. The CDR3 protein sequence reads: CASRGRHNNQPQHF. The DNA reads as follows: TGTGCCAGCAGGGGCAGGCACAATAATCAGCCCCAGCATTTT.